This TCR beta chain emerged from a study of OX40 agonist ivuxolimab in advanced cancers. Background on the whole study: Ivuxolimab was a fully human IgG2 agonistic monoclonal antibody targeting the costimulatory receptor OX40 (CD134). Intravenous ivuxolimab was administered to patients every 2 weeks at six dose levels: 0.01, 0.1, 0.3, 1.5, 3 and 10 mg/kg. Of the approximately 50 patients in dose escalation, 19 had hepatocellular carcinoma, roughly 15 had melanoma, 9 had renal cell carcinoma and 9 had head and neck cancer. The dose-escalation cohort was 82.7% male with a mean age of approximately 60 years, ranging from roughly 20 to 80. Patients were allowed to have had prior anti-PD-1, anti-PD-L1 or anti-CTLA-4 therapy, and 30% to 50% of the dose-escalation patients had previously received checkpoint inhibitors. Partial responses were achieved by three dose-escalation patients, of whom one had hepatocellular carcinoma and two had cutaneous melanoma. Peripheral TCRbeta sequencing was intended to test whether TCR sequence diversity was altered and clonal T-cell expansion was caused by ivuxolimab. The paper covers the monotherapy dose-escalation part of the phase I ivuxolimab trial, which included N of about 50 patients.

A few counts support this clone. Which antigen it targets is not known. The record has no base qualities; no much larger clone is one base away. Overall results and qualifications from the work: At doses of 0.1 to 3.0 mg/kg, clonal expansion of both CD4+ and CD8+ blood T cells was observed from baseline to week 6. The antigen specificity of the peripheral T cells that underwent clonal expansion was not determined. On average, CD8+ T cells showed more expanded clones than CD4+ T cells after ivuxolimab. In the 0.1-3.0 mg/kg groups, partial responders had among the lowest normalized peripheral clonal expansion, particularly in CD8+ T cells. Low levels of normalized T-cell clonal expansion were also seen in some patients who did not respond.

Genomic DNA was extracted from sorted cells for sequencing of the TCRbeta CDR3 region. TCRbeta CDR3 regions were sequenced using the immunoSEQ Assay. In its TCRdb copy, this immuneACCESS table keeps in-frame sequences only and misses some clones. Where compared with another copy, unresolved V genes explain less than half of these, and the others have no known cause. The sample table contains some 64,000 clones; only one count was recorded for roughly 81% of them. The biggest ten clones account for over 7.5% of the sample. The germline V gene supplies CDR1 SQVTM and CDR2 ANQGSEA. Clipping removes 6 bases from V and 5 bases from J, with 14 as the unmatched junction base count. The CDR3 contains 15 residues, cysteine and phenylalanine counted. Only the CDR3 region is kept as DNA, spanning 45 bases read in frame from base 1. The trial excluded patients who had a history of autoimmune disease or who were on systemic immunosuppression. Peripheral blood for TCR sequencing was collected from all dose cohorts at baseline, on cycle 4 day 1, and on cycle 7 day 1. The samples were drawn from a first-in-human, open-label, multicenter phase I dose-escalation trial of ivuxolimab. The trial enrolled adults with locally advanced or metastatic head and neck squamous cell, hepatocellular, melanoma or renal cell carcinoma. Before TCR sequencing, CD4+ and CD8+ T cells were separately sorted from peripheral blood.

The sequencing used CD4+ or CD8+ T cells sorted from blood, collected in a trial of the OX40 agonist ivuxolimab. The receptor was isolated from an adult with an advanced solid tumor such as melanoma, head and neck, liver or kidney cancer. The chain is encoded by TRBV29-1 joined to TRBJ2-7, with 9 junctional bases fitting TRBD1. The nucleotide sequence is TGCAGCGTCAGATCTACGGGGGGACAGGGCCACGAGCAGTACTTC. It encodes CSVRSTGGQGHEQYF.